Listed below are T cell receptor beta chains from one sample, sequenced in a study of T-cell reconstitution after alpha-beta-depleted transplantation in children. In TCRdb, the PCR reads were re-called with MiXCR into one record per CDR3 protein. The sample carries 150,000 to 200,000 distinct CDR3 sequences, 11% recorded once. This specimen was PBMCs, taken before TCRalphabeta/CD19-depleted stem cell transplant. These receptor sequences come from a boy younger than 10 with acute myeloid leukemia, due to receive a stem cell transplant. The CDR3 runs from the conserved cysteine through the conserved F or W. A D gene is named only where the DNA matches it firmly. Clone size, where shown, is once, few, many, or a class for clones that have expanded.

>TRBD2|15|TRBV29-1|many|TRBJ2-1
TGCAGCGTTGAAGAACGGGGACTAGCGGGGCCTGAGCAGTTCTTC
CSVEERGLAGPEQFF
>-|14|TRBV3-1|many|TRBJ1-1
TGTGCCAGCAGCCAAGATATAGGGGGTAGTGAAGCTTTCTTT
CASSQDIGGSEAFF
>-|13|TRBV27|many|TRBJ1-2
TGTGCCAGCAGTTTGGAGGGGACCTATGGCTACACCTTC
CASSLEGTYGYTF
>-|11|TRBV29-1|many|TRBJ2-1
TGCAGCGGCGGGGCTGGGTCTGAGCAGTTCTTC
CSGGAGSEQFF
>TRBD2|19|TRBV28|many|TRBJ2-1
TGTGCCAGCAGTTTATTCTTAATTCGTGGGAGGGCCAAAGTCAGTGAGCAGTTCTTC
CASSLFLIRGRAKVSEQFF
>TRBD2|18|TRBV20-1|many|TRBJ2-1
TGCAGTGCTAGAGATGGACTAGCGGGGGGCGAAACCTACAATGAGCAGTTCTTC
CSARDGLAGGETYNEQFF
>TRBD2|15|TRBV28|many|TRBJ2-1
TGTGCCAGCAGTTTATGGAGAGCGGGAGGGCATGAGCAGTTCTTC
CASSLWRAGGHEQFF
>-|19|TRBV6-2/TRBV6-3|many|TRBJ2-6
TGTGCCAGCACCCAACGCAAATTGGGGACGGCCTCTGGGGCCAACGTCCTGACTTTC
CASTQRKLGTASGANVLTF
>TRBD2|14|TRBV12-3/TRBV12-4|many|TRBJ2-3
TGTGCCAGCAGTTTGTTAACGGGGGGGGATACGCAGTATTTT
CASSLLTGGDTQYF
>TRBD1|16|TRBV7-8|many|TRBJ2-2
TGTGCCAGCAGCCTCGGGACAGGTTACGGTACCGGGGAGCTGTTTTTT
CASSLGTGYGTGELFF
>-|15|TRBV6-4|many|TRBJ2-3
TGTGCCAGCAGTGACTCGATAGCTAGCACAGATACGCAGTATTTT
CASSDSIASTDTQYF
>-|12|TRBV27|many|TRBJ1-5
TGTGCCAGCAGGAGGGGCGATCAGCCCCAGCATTTT
CASRRGDQPQHF
>-|14|TRBV20-1|many|TRBJ2-2
TGCAGTGCTAGACCACTGCTGAACACCGGGGAGCTGTTTTTT
CSARPLLNTGELFF
>-|15|TRBV7-8|many|TRBJ1-4
TGTGCCAGCAGCTTACCGGGGTCAACTAATGAAAAACTGTTTTTT
CASSLPGSTNEKLFF
>-|14|TRBV20-1|medium-sized|TRBJ1-1
TGCAGTGCCCGCAAAAGAGACCGGAACACTGAAGCTTTCTTT
CSARKRDRNTEAFF
>-|14|TRBV20-1|many|TRBJ2-1
TGCAGTGCTAGAGATTCAGCGGTATACAATGAGCAGTTCTTC
CSARDSAVYNEQFF
>-|12|TRBV7-2|many|TRBJ2-1
TGTGCCAGCAGCTTACTATCTCGGAGGGAGTTCTTC
CASSLLSRREFF
>TRBD2|15|TRBV6-1|many|TRBJ2-2
TGTGCCAGCAGTAAAACTAGCGGGAGCACCGGGGAGCTGTTTTTT
CASSKTSGSTGELFF
>-|14|TRBV2|many|TRBJ1-5
TGTGCCAGCACCCGACAGAGTAGCAATCAGCCCCAGCATTTT
CASTRQSSNQPQHF
>-|11|TRBV20-1|many|TRBJ2-7
TGCAGTGCTAGAGACGGTTACGAGCAGTACTTC
CSARDGYEQYF
>TRBD2|20|TRBV6-2/TRBV6-3|many|TRBJ2-1
TGTGCCAGCACGACCGCTCCTAGCGGGGGGTCTAAAAGCTCCTACAATGAGCAGTTCTTC
CASTTAPSGGSKSSYNEQFF
>TRBD2|17|TRBV2|many|TRBJ2-3
TGTGCCAGCAGTGAAACGGTAGTAGCGGGAGCCACAGATACGCAGTATTTT
CASSETVVAGATDTQYF
>TRBD1|16|TRBV28|many|TRBJ2-3
TGTGCCAGCAGTTTTCATGGGACAGTCGAGAGGGATACGCAGTATTTT
CASSFHGTVERDTQYF
>-|12|TRBV20-1|many|TRBJ1-1
TGCAGTGGGACCGGTTCGAACACTGAAGCTTTCTTT
CSGTGSNTEAFF
>TRBD1|15|TRBV7-3|many|TRBJ1-1
TGTGCCAGCAGCCTAACAGGGGGCCCGAACACTGAAGCTTTCTTT
CASSLTGGPNTEAFF
>TRBD2|14|TRBV20-1|many|TRBJ2-1
TGCAGTGCCAGGACTAGCGGGGGGGCACATGAGCAGTTCTTC
CSARTSGGAHEQFF
>TRBD2|13|TRBV20-1|-|TRBJ2-3
TGCAGTGCCCCTAGCGGGAACACAGATACGCAGTATTTT
CSAPSGNTDTQYF
>-|12|TRBV28|-|TRBJ2-7
TGTGCCAGCACCGGGAGCTCCTACGAGCAGTACTTC
CASTGSSYEQYF
>-|16|TRBV5-2|-|TRBJ2-3
TGTGCCATCGGCGCCCTGCAGGGGGGGGATTCAGATACGCAGTATTTT
CAIGALQGGDSDTQYF
>TRBD1|13|TRBV5-1|many|TRBJ1-1
TGCGCCAGCAGCGCCGACAGGGTCACTGAAGCTTTCTTT
CASSADRVTEAFF
>-|14|TRBV20-1|many|TRBJ1-5
TGCAGTGCTGGTGACACAGGAGGCAATCAGCCCCAGCATTTT
CSAGDTGGNQPQHF
>TRBD1|17|TRBV5-1|many|TRBJ1-1
TGCGCCAGCAGCTTAAGAGGACAGGGGGGCATGAACACTGAAGCTTTCTTT
CASSLRGQGGMNTEAFF
>-|15|TRBV12-3/TRBV12-4|many|TRBJ2-5
TGTGCCAGCAGTTTGTGGGGGGGACAGCAAGAGACCCAGTACTTC
CASSLWGGQQETQYF
>TRBD2|16|TRBV7-2|-|TRBJ2-7
TGTGCCAGCAGCCGAGGGCGGAGCGGGAATACCTACGAGCAGTACTTC
CASSRGRSGNTYEQYF
>-|14|TRBV7-9|many|TRBJ2-1
TGTGCCAGCAGCTTAGCCTCTGGGGGGACAGATAAGTTCTTC
CASSLASGGTDKFF
>-|18|TRBV7-2|many|TRBJ2-5
TGTGCCAGCAGCTTACCTTCAGGGGAGGTCCTCTACCAAGAGACCCAGTACTTC
CASSLPSGEVLYQETQYF
>TRBD2|16|TRBV7-3|many|TRBJ2-1
TGTGCCAGCAGCTTAAATCTAGCGGGGGGGCAGGATGAGCAGTTCTTC
CASSLNLAGGQDEQFF
>-|12|TRBV12-3/TRBV12-4|many|TRBJ1-3
TGTGCCAGCAGTTTCGCCGGAAACACCATATATTTT
CASSFAGNTIYF
>-|16|TRBV3-1|many|TRBJ1-6
TGTGCCAGCAGCCAAAGGGAGTTGGGGGTCAATTCACCCCTCCACTTT
CASSQRELGVNSPLHF
>-|15|TRBV28|many|TRBJ1-1
TGTGCCAGCAGTTTACCTTCCGGACTGAACACTGAAGCTTTCTTT
CASSLPSGLNTEAFF
>-|14|TRBV15|many|TRBJ2-1
TGTGCCACCAGCAGAGCGCCAGGGGCGTATGAGCAGTTCTTC
CATSRAPGAYEQFF
>-|13|TRBV27|many|TRBJ2-5
TGTGCCAGCAGTCCCCGCTTTGAGGAGACCCAGTACTTC
CASSPRFEETQYF